The rows below give T cell receptor beta chains drawn from one sample of a study of T-cell reconstitution after alpha-beta-depleted transplantation in children. TCRdb reanalysed the PCR reads using MiXCR and keeps one entry per CDR3 protein. The sample has about 610,000 distinct CDR3 sequences; roughly a tenth are singletons. The source material was PBMCs from the stem cell graft donor, sampled from the stem cell graft. These receptors were taken from a human donor who donated a stem cell graft to a child with acute myeloid leukemia. The CDR3 runs from the conserved cysteine through the conserved F or W. The D gene is left open where the match is weak. Clone size is given for some rows only: seen once, a few or many times, or a class if the clone is expanded.

j_gene,d_gene,abundance,len,v_gene,CDR3nt,CDR3aa
TRBJ2-1,TRBD2,many,14,TRBV20-1,TGCAGTGCAAGTAGCGGGAAGTCCTACAATGAGCAGTTCTTC,CSASSGKSYNEQFF
TRBJ2-7,.,many,15,TRBV20-1,TGCAGTGCTAGTAACCTAGCCACGTCCCCCTACGAGCAGTACTTC,CSASNLATSPYEQYF
TRBJ2-5,TRBD1,few,18,TRBV5-1,TGCGCCAGCAGGGATGGGACAGGGATCAGCCCTGGCCAAGAGACCCAGTACTTC,CASRDGTGISPGQETQYF
TRBJ2-2,TRBD2,.,16,TRBV20-1,TGCAGTGCTAGAGATCTGGGGACTAGCTTAGCCGGGGAGCTGTTTTTT,CSARDLGTSLAGELFF
TRBJ1-3,TRBD1,few,16,TRBV5-1,TGCGCCAGCAGCTTGGAGGGGGCTCACTCTGGAAACACCATATATTTT,CASSLEGAHSGNTIYF
TRBJ2-4,TRBD1,.,16,TRBV2,TGTGCCAGCAGGGACACAGGGGGCCCTGCCAAAAACATTCAGTACTTC,CASRDTGGPAKNIQYF
TRBJ1-5,TRBD1,.,16,TRBV6-5,TGTGCCAGCAGTTACTCGGCAGGGGGAGGTAATCAGCCCCAGCATTTT,CASSYSAGGGNQPQHF
TRBJ2-1,TRBD2,.,16,TRBV12-3/TRBV12-4,TGTGCCAGCAGCCGTAGCGGGAGGGGGGCCTACAATGAGCAGTTCTTC,CASSRSGRGAYNEQFF
TRBJ1-5,.,few,13,TRBV20-1,TGCAGTGCTACAGGGGAGGTCCGTCAGCCCCAGCATTTT,CSATGEVRQPQHF
TRBJ2-2,.,many,16,TRBV20-1,TGCAGTGCTAGAGATGAGTCTAGATGGCGCCTCGGGGAGCTGTTTTTT,CSARDESRWRLGELFF
TRBJ2-7,TRBD1,.,13,TRBV7-2,TGTGCCAGCAGCTTGACGGACAGGGTCGAGCAGTACTTC,CASSLTDRVEQYF
TRBJ2-1,.,few,14,TRBV14,TGTGCCAGCAGCCAAGATCTTGGGCGGAATGAGCAGTTCTTC,CASSQDLGRNEQFF
TRBJ1-4,.,few,16,TRBV12-3/TRBV12-4,TGTGCCAGCAGTTTGATCCAGGGGTCGGGCCTTGAAAAACTGTTTTTT,CASSLIQGSGLEKLFF
TRBJ2-1,TRBD2,few,17,TRBV4-3,TGCGCCAGCAGCCAAGATAAGATTAGGGCGGGAGGTAGTGAGCAGTTCTTC,CASSQDKIRAGGSEQFF
TRBJ1-6,.,few,16,TRBV9,TGTGCCAGCAGCGTAGCTTCAGGGGCGATGTGGTCACCCCTCCACTTT,CASSVASGAMWSPLHF
TRBJ2-2,.,many,14,TRBV11-2,TGTGCGAGGTCTGGTACCTCGAACACCGGGGAGCTGTTTTTT,CARSGTSNTGELFF
TRBJ2-2,TRBD2,few,15,TRBV25-1,TGTGCCAGCAGTGAATACCGGGGGGACGGCGGGGAGCTGTTTTTT,CASSEYRGDGGELFF
TRBJ2-1,.,.,17,TRBV7-9,TGTGCCAGCAGCCAACCACCAGGCCCCTCTGATGGGAATGAGCAGTTCTTC,CASSQPPGPSDGNEQFF
TRBJ1-5,.,many,14,TRBV24-1,TGTGCCACCAGTAGCGGGCAGCCCCGGGGGCCCCAGCATTTT,CATSSGQPRGPQHF
TRBJ2-1,.,.,16,TRBV6-5,TGTGCCAGCAGTTATTTTATAGCGGTACCTACAAATGAGCAGTTCTTC,CASSYFIAVPTNEQFF
TRBJ2-1,TRBD1,many,15,TRBV6-4,TGTGCCAGCAGTGCAGAGGACAGGGAGGTTAATGAGCAGTTCTTC,CASSAEDREVNEQFF
TRBJ2-7,TRBD2,few,13,TRBV20-1,TGCAGTGCTGACACTAGCGGGAGCTACGAGCAGTACTTC,CSADTSGSYEQYF